The 17 T cell receptor beta chains presented below share a single source sample, sequenced in a study of cytomegalovirus exposure and HLA in healthy donors. PCR amplification relied on 60 Vbeta primers (plus 13 Jbeta primers). TCRdb keeps only in-frame clones here, not all; method: immunoSEQ multiplex PCR. The table includes 100,000 to 150,000 clones, more than 75% detected once. Sequencing used PBMCs. The receptors here all came from a man aged 35 to 55 in good health and CMV-seronegative.

This clone has just one count. This chain links TRBV28 with TRBJ2-7; 11 nucleotides match TRBD1. CDR1 MDHEN and CDR2 SYDVKM come from the germline V gene. The V segment lost 3 bases and the J segment 5 bases; nucleotides outside the gene matches: 6. The CDR3 covers 15 residues. CDR3 DNA: TGTGCCAGCAGTTTTCGGACAGGGGGCTGGAACGAGCAGTACTTC. It codes for CASSFRTGGWNEQYF.

The V gene is TRBV6-1, the J gene TRBJ2-2, with D unresolved. Germline V gene sequence: CDR1 MNHNS, CDR2 SASEGT. V lost 0 bases, J lost 5 bases, and 7 bases lay in between. This CDR3 region has 14 residues. The CDR3 region has the DNA TGTGCCAGCAGTGAAGCGAGTCGGACCGGGGAGCTGTTTTTT. It translates to CASSEASRTGELFF.

This clone was picked up a small number of times. The chain couples TRBV27 to TRBJ2-7, with D perhaps TRBD2 (6 bases). CDR1 is MNHEY and CDR2 is SMNVEV in the germline V gene (reference sequence). Trimming pared 3 bases from V and 2 bases from J, leaving 11 bases between. This CDR3 contains 14 residues. The DNA of the CDR3 is TGTGCCAGCAGTTTGCGGGGATACACCTACGAGCAGTACTTC. Amino acids: CASSLRGYTYEQYF.

The rearrangement links TRBV6-6 to TRBJ2-7; D perhaps matches TRBD1 (5 bases). CDR3 length: 11 amino acids. Deletions cut 6 bases from V and 9 bases from J, with 12 bases between. CDR1 and CDR2 from the germline V gene are MNHNY and SVGAGI (reference sequence). In nucleotides, the CDR3 is TGTGCCAGCAGCCAGGGCGCACGGCAGTACTTC. It encodes CASSQGARQYF.

The V gene is TRBV7-2, the J gene TRBJ2-7, with D possibly TRBD1 on 5 matching bases. The CDR3 has 13 residues. Germline loops: CDR1 SGHTA, CDR2 FQGNSA. Trimming left V 10 bases short and J 7 bases short, with 20 bases between. The CDR3 spells CATARQPASEQYF. CDR3 in DNA: TGTGCCACCGCCCGACAGCCGGCGTCGGAGCAGTACTTC.

Only one count was recorded for this clone. The CDR3 loop is CASSSLRDGYTF. As DNA, the CDR3 is TGTGCCAGCAGTTCTTTGCGGGATGGCTACACCTTC. J is TRBJ1-2 and V is TRBV5-4; no firm D call. The germline gives CDR1 SGHNT, CDR2 YYREEE (reference sequence). There are 12 residues in the CDR3. V was shortened by 5 bases and J by 6 bases, with 11 bases between the two germline ends.

This rearrangement joins TRBV10-3 to TRBJ2-1, with TRBD2 matching over 10 bases. The V gene end was trimmed by 2 bases and the J gene end by 3 bases; junction bases not matched to a gene: 13. The CDR3 covers 19 residues. The germline gives CDR1 ENHRY, CDR2 SYGVKD. The CDR3 protein is CAISERGALAGAYYNEQFF. For the CDR3, the DNA is TGTGCCATCAGTGAGAGGGGAGCGCTAGCGGGGGCCTACTACAATGAGCAGTTCTTC.

This clone came up once. V is TRBV19 and J is TRBJ1-2; the match to TRBD1 covers 8 bases. This CDR3 spans 12 amino acids. V lost 6 bases to trimming and J lost 3 bases; unmatched junction nucleotides: 0. CDR1 and CDR2 from the germline V gene are LNHDA and SQIVND (reference sequence). The CDR3 reads CASRDRDYGYTF. DNA for the CDR3: TGTGCCAGTAGGGACAGGGACTATGGCTACACCTTC.

The chain couples TRBV11-1 to TRBJ1-4, with D hard to call. The CDR3 extends over 13 amino acids. Per germline, CDR1 SGHAT and CDR2 FQDESV (reference sequence). The V end lost 5 bases, the J end lost 8 bases, and 12 bases lay between the germline ends. Here the CDR3 DNA reads TGTGCCAGCAGCCCTCGACTGACGGAAAAACTGTTTTTT. Translated: CASSPRLTEKLFF.

The J gene is TRBJ2-4, the V gene TRBV15, with TRBD2 identical over 12 bases. V shed 7 bases, J shed 7 bases, and the junction held 11 bases outside the gene matches. Looked up from germline, CDR1 is LNHNV and CDR2 is YYDKDF (reference sequence). This CDR3 has 16 amino acids. CDR3 coding DNA: TGTGCCACCAACCCTCGACTAGCGGGGGCTGGGAACATTCAGTACTTC. Its protein product is CATNPRLAGAGNIQYF.

This clone was seen only a few times. The CDR3 DNA sequence: TGCGCCAGCAGCCGTGGACTGCTAACTGAGCCCCAGCATTTT. It translates to CASSRGLLTEPQHF. The rearrangement links TRBV4-3 to TRBJ1-5, with D uncertain. There are 14 residues in the CDR3. CDR1 and CDR2 (germline): LGHNA, YSLEER. V shed 4 bases and J shed 8 bases, with 15 bases lying between them.

The rearrangement joins TRBV7-6 to TRBJ1-2, with 7 bases that match TRBD1. The CDR3 has 16 residues. Germline V gene data show CDR1 as SGHVS and CDR2 as FNYEAQ. V trimming: 2 bases; J trimming: 6 bases; junction bases outside the gene matches: 12. The CDR3 nucleotides are TGTGCCAGCAGCTTACAGCCGCCGGGACAGCAAGATGGCTACACCTTC. Residues: CASSLQPPGQQDGYTF.

The V gene is TRBV6-4, the J gene TRBJ1-2, with D possibly being TRBD1 (5 bases). V was pared by 6 bases and J by 9 bases, with 17 bases between. Germline-derived CDR1 and CDR2 are MRHNA and SNTAGT. The CDR3 runs to 13 residues. CDR3 residues: CASRADGRASYTF. Written as DNA, the CDR3 is TGTGCCAGCAGGGCTGATGGCAGGGCGAGCTACACCTTC.

This chain uses TRBV7-2 with TRBJ2-7; D may be TRBD2 (5 bases). Trimming stripped 3 bases from V and 2 bases from J, with 20 bases between. The CDR3 extends over 17 amino acids. CDR1 and CDR2 from the germline V gene are SGHTA and FQGNSA. The CDR3 region has the DNA TGTGCCAGCAGCTTGCGCCCCGAAGGAGGCACTACCTACGAGCAGTACTTC. Protein product: CASSLRPEGGTTYEQYF.

The CDR3 protein is CASSIDGEVNYGYTF. The CDR3 region has the DNA TGTGCCAGTAGTATAGATGGGGAGGTTAACTATGGCTACACCTTC. The rearrangement joins TRBV19 to TRBJ1-2; D gene unclear. Trimming left V 0 bases short and J 1 base short, with 9 bases between. The CDR3 consists of 15 residues. Germline values: CDR1 LNHDA, CDR2 SQIVND (reference sequence). The entire variable domain, with the rest obtained from reference TRBV19 and TRBJ1-2, is as follows: DGGITQSPKYLFRKEGQNVTLSCEQNLNHDAMYWYRQDPGQGLRLIYYSQIVNDFQKGDIAEGYSVSREKKESFPLTVTSAQKNPTAFYLCASSIDGEVNYGYTFGSGTRLTVV.

This clone was seen a single time. The rearrangement links TRBV2 to TRBJ1-5; tentative D call: TRBD1 (6 bases). In germline, CDR1 is SNHLY, CDR2 FYNNEI. V lost 7 bases to trimming and J lost 7 bases, with 14 bases between them. The CDR3 totals 13 residues. The CDR3 protein is CASTRGNRQPQHF. The DNA for the CDR3 is TGTGCCAGCACGAGGGGGAATCGGCAGCCCCAGCATTTT.

The genes are TRBV6-6 and TRBJ1-6, with 10 nucleotides matching TRBD1. The trim removed 10 bases at V and 8 bases at J, leaving 8 bases unmatched. CDR1 and CDR2 (germline): MNHNY, SVGAGI (reference sequence). This CDR3 has 14 residues. The CDR3 is CATFGQGGYSPLHF. The CDR3 DNA follows: TGTGCCACTTTCGGACAGGGGGGATATTCACCCCTCCACTTT.